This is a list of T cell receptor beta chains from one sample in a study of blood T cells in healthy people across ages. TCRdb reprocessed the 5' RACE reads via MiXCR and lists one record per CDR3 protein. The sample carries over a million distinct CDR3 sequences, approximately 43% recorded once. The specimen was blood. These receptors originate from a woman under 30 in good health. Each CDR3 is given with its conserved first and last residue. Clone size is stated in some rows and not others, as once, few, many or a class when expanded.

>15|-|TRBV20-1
CSDTSTSGRGNEQFF
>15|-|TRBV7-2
CASSFQGPRGYGYTF
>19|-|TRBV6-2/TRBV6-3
CASIFLGWGVWGPTDTQYF
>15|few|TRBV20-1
CSARESGQGVTEAFF
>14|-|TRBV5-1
CASSWGPGNYEQYF
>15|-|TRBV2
CASSDGAGWGYEQYF
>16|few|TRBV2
CASSASGQGFTNEQFF
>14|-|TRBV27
CAGSPLDRDNEQFF
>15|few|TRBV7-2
CASSLSLAGGDTQYF
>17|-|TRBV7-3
CASSLTAPGQGNTEAFF
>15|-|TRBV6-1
CASSEVSAPNYGYTF
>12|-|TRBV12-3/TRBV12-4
CASSDTGDTQYF
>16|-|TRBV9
CATTRSGQEKYNEQFF
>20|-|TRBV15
CATSRAAASLGLAGVYEQYF
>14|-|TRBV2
CASREPGTVYGYTF
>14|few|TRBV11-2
CASSFTDYKNIQYF
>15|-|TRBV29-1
CSVEGGTGGADTQYF
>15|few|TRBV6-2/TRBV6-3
CASRAGARRYNEQFF
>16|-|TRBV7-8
CASSRPQQLHTGELFF
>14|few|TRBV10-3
CAIRDRGSSYEQYF
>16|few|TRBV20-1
CSARKGRRSEADTQYF
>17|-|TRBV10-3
CAISESIFGQGGYEQYF
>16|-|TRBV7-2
CASSLFDSRGGQPQHF
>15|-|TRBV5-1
CASSWGTGGSDTQYF
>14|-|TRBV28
CASSFRSLYNEQYF
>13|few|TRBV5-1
CASSDRSGMSYTF
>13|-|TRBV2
CASSEGRGNEQFF
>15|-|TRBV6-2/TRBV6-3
CASSRRGADWDERFF
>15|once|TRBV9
CVSSVGQGTNYGYTF
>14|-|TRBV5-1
CASSLVASGDTQYF
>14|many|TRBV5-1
CASSLVGQNYGYTF
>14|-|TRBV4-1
CASRRDPLKGEQYF
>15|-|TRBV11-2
CASSETGIGNQPQHF
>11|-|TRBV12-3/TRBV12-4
CASSLGHLGTF
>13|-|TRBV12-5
CASFYRGNTEAFF
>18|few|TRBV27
CASRLAAAAFGTNNEQFF
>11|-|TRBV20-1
CSAPQIREAFF
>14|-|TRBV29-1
CSVDGLADTDTQYF
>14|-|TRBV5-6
CASSRDRKISPLHF
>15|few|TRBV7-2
CASSFGGRTYNEQYF
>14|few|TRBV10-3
CATSTGKRADTQYF
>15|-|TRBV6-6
CASSSTSSYNSPLHF
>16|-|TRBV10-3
CAISESSSGSYNEQYF
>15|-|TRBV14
CASSQVGDRRYGYTF
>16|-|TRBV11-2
CASSPTRRRGDYEQYF
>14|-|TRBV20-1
CSASPPLAKNSQYF
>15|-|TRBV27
CASSSRTGWGEKLFF
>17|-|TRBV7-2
CASSPLAPGPLTDTQYF
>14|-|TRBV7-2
CASSLSPGPHEQFF
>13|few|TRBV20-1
CSAIRQGANEQYF
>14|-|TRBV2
CAKGTGSSTDTQYF
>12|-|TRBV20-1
CSASGGWQPQHF
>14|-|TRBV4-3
CASSRSGRYNEQFF